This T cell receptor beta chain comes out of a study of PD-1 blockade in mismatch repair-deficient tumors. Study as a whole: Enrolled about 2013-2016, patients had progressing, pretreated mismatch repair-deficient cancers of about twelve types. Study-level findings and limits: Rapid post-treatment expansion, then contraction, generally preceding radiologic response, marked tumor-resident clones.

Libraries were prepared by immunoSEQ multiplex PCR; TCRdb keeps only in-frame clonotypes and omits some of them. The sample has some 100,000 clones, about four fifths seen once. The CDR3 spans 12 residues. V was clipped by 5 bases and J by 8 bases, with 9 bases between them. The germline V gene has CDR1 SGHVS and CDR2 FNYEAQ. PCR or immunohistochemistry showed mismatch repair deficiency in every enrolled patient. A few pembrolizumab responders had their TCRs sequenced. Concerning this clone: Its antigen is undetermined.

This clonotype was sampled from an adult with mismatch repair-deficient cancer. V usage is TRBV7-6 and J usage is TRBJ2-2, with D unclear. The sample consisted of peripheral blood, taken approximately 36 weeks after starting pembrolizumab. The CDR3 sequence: CASSRETGELFF. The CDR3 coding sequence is TGTGCCAGCAGCCGAGAGACGGGGGAGCTGTTTTTT.